Following are 3 T cell receptor beta chains from one sample sequenced in a study of CD8 T cells in ankylosing spondylitis. TCRdb redid the calling of the 5' RACE reads with MiXCR, one entry per CDR3 protein. This repertoire shows some 130,000 distinct CDR3 sequences, over 10% found once; its top ten account for around 4.3%. The sequenced sample consisted of blood, either unsorted or a sorted T cell fraction (not recorded which). The origin of the receptors is a female donor with ankylosing spondylitis or in good health (not recorded which).

This clonotype was seen repeatedly, ten times or more. V is TRBV20-1 and J is TRBJ2-1, with 9 bases matching TRBD2. CDR3 size: 12 residues. V shed 6 bases, J shed 10 bases, and the junction held 7 bases outside the gene matches. Germline V gene lookup returns CDR1 DFQATT and CDR2 SNEGSKA (reference sequence). The CDR3 region is CSAAGLAWEQFF. The CDR3 DNA is TGCAGTGCAGCAGGACTAGCGTGGGAGCAGTTCTTC.

This clonotype was counted at least ten times. The chain is built from TRBV7-9 and TRBJ2-3; tentative D call: TRBD1 (5 bases). V was cut by 6 bases and J by 0 bases, with 13 bases left in between. Germline V lookup: CDR1 SEHNR, CDR2 FQNEAQ (reference sequence). This CDR3 has 15 residues. The CDR3 reads CASRRTSASTDTQYF. The CDR3 DNA reads TGTGCCAGCAGACGGACATCGGCTAGCACAGATACGCAGTATTTT.

At least ten counts were recorded for this clonotype. The V call is TRBV20-1, the J call TRBJ2-3; possible D gene TRBD1, 5 bases. Germline V lookup: CDR1 DFQATT, CDR2 SNEGSKA (reference sequence). The germline V and J ends were trimmed by 4 bases and 1 base, with 9 bases remaining between them. CDR3 size: 13 residues. The CDR3 reads CSANLRGTDTQYF. The CDR3 region has the DNA TGCAGTGCTAATCTCAGGGGCACAGATACGCAGTATTTT.